The rows below give T cell receptor beta chains drawn from one sample of a study of T cells in Graves' hyperthyroidism and ophthalmopathy. TCRdb re-derived calls from the multiplex PCR reads in MiXCR, one entry per CDR3 protein. This sample yields approximately 600,000 distinct CDR3 sequences, of which 14% are seen a single time; almost 6% belongs to the top ten. The sample consisted of blood. The origin of the receptors is a woman between 25 and 40 years old with Graves' hyperthyroidism that later progressed to Graves' ophthalmopathy. Both conserved end residues are part of each CDR3. A D gene is named only where the DNA matches it firmly. Clone size appears in some rows only: once, few, many, or a class for an expanded clone.

V: TRBV10-3
D: -
length: 14
size: -
J: TRBJ2-3
DNA: TGTGCCATCAGTGAGGCCTCCTGCACAGATACGCAGTATTTT
CDR3: CAISEASCTDTQYF

V: TRBV2
D: -
length: 15
size: many
J: TRBJ1-1
DNA: TGTGCCAGCAGTGAAGCCGCAGGGCTGAACACTGAAGCTTTCTTT
CDR3: CASSEAAGLNTEAFF

V: TRBV6-4
D: TRBD2
length: 15
size: few
J: TRBJ2-3
DNA: TGTGCCAGCAGTCCTTTAGCGGGAGTGGCAGATACGCAGTATTTT
CDR3: CASSPLAGVADTQYF

V: TRBV9
D: -
length: 16
size: few
J: TRBJ1-2
DNA: TGTGCCAGCAGCGTAGAATGGGACGGAGCTAACTATGGCTACACCTTC
CDR3: CASSVEWDGANYGYTF

V: TRBV20-1
D: TRBD2
length: 17
size: -
J: TRBJ2-3
DNA: TGCAGTGCTAGAGCCCTTAGCGGGAGTAGGGGCACAGATACGCAGTATTTT
CDR3: CSARALSGSRGTDTQYF

V: TRBV4-3
D: TRBD2
length: 16
size: few
J: TRBJ2-7
DNA: TGCGCCAGCAGCCAAGATCTAGCGGGAGGGCCCTACGAGCAGTACTTC
CDR3: CASSQDLAGGPYEQYF

V: TRBV12-3/TRBV12-4
D: -
length: 14
size: -
J: TRBJ2-4
DNA: TGTGCCAGCAGGGAGACAGTAGCCAAAAACATTCAGTACTTC
CDR3: CASRETVAKNIQYF

V: TRBV19
D: -
length: 14
size: -
J: TRBJ2-7
DNA: TGTGCCAGCTCCTCTAGGGGGTTCCCCTACGAGCAGTACTTC
CDR3: CASSSRGFPYEQYF

V: TRBV6-5
D: -
length: 15
size: many
J: TRBJ2-3
DNA: TGTGCCAGCAGTTACAGGGCCGAACGAACAGATACGCAGTATTTT
CDR3: CASSYRAERTDTQYF

V: TRBV11-2
D: TRBD2
length: 14
size: many
J: TRBJ2-5
DNA: TGTGCCAGCAGGTTGGGACTAGCACTTGAGACCCAGTACTTC
CDR3: CASRLGLALETQYF

V: TRBV18
D: TRBD1
length: 16
size: -
J: TRBJ2-7
DNA: TGTGCCAGCTCACCACCCCAGACAGGGATGGCCGGCGAGCAGTACTTC
CDR3: CASSPPQTGMAGEQYF

V: TRBV6-2/TRBV6-3
D: TRBD2
length: 16
size: many
J: TRBJ2-3
DNA: TGTGCCAGCAGTATTGGAATAGCGGGGGCCACAGATACGCAGTATTTT
CDR3: CASSIGIAGATDTQYF

V: TRBV20-1
D: TRBD2
length: 18
size: many
J: TRBJ2-7
DNA: TGCAGTGCTAGAGATCCCCTAGCGGGAGGCCGTCTCCCCTACGAGCAGTACTTC
CDR3: CSARDPLAGGRLPYEQYF

V: TRBV5-1
D: TRBD2
length: 14
size: -
J: TRBJ2-7
DNA: TGCGCCAGCAGGGGGACTAGCGGCAACAATGAGCAGTACTTC
CDR3: CASRGTSGNNEQYF

V: TRBV12-3/TRBV12-4
D: -
length: 14
size: -
J: TRBJ2-5
DNA: TGTGCCAGCGCCGTAACAGGGAATGGGGAGACCCAGTACTTC
CDR3: CASAVTGNGETQYF

V: TRBV12-3/TRBV12-4
D: TRBD1
length: 14
size: many
J: TRBJ1-1
DNA: TGTGCCAGCAGTACTCAGACAGGGTCCACTGAAGCTTTCTTT
CDR3: CASSTQTGSTEAFF

V: TRBV12-3/TRBV12-4
D: -
length: 12
size: many
J: TRBJ1-2
DNA: TGTGCCAGCTTCGGACAGCTCTATGGCTACACCTTC
CDR3: CASFGQLYGYTF

V: TRBV20-1
D: TRBD2
length: 16
size: -
J: TRBJ2-5
DNA: TGCAGTGCTAGAGATCCTCTAGCGGGGGGGGTGGGGACCCAGTACTTC
CDR3: CSARDPLAGGVGTQYF

V: TRBV10-3
D: -
length: 13
size: many
J: TRBJ1-5
DNA: TGTGCCACCCGCTGGGATAGCAATCAGCCCCAGCATTTT
CDR3: CATRWDSNQPQHF

V: TRBV10-2
D: TRBD2
length: 13
size: many
J: TRBJ2-7
DNA: TGCGCCAGCAGTGGCGGGAGGGCCTACGAGCAGTACTTC
CDR3: CASSGGRAYEQYF

V: TRBV5-1
D: TRBD1
length: 12
size: many
J: TRBJ2-7
DNA: TGCGCCAGCACGGCAGGGGGCTACGAGCAGTACTTC
CDR3: CASTAGGYEQYF

V: TRBV15
D: TRBD2
length: 15
size: many
J: TRBJ2-2
DNA: TGTGCCACCAGCTTAAGCGGGGAGAACACCGGGGAGCTGTTTTTT
CDR3: CATSLSGENTGELFF

V: TRBV6-2/TRBV6-3
D: -
length: 14
size: many
J: TRBJ2-5
DNA: TGTGCCAGCACCCTCCAGAGTATCCAAGAGACCCAGTACTTC
CDR3: CASTLQSIQETQYF

V: TRBV4-3
D: TRBD2
length: 16
size: few
J: TRBJ2-1
DNA: TGCGCCAGCAGCCAAGATTGGGCTAGCGGGAGGGGTGAGCAGTTCTTC
CDR3: CASSQDWASGRGEQFF

V: TRBV4-1
D: TRBD1
length: 17
size: -
J: TRBJ1-2
DNA: TGCGCCAGCAGCCGCATACCCTCGACAGGGACTAACTATGGCTACACCTTC
CDR3: CASSRIPSTGTNYGYTF

V: TRBV14
D: -
length: 12
size: many
J: TRBJ2-3
DNA: TGTGCCAGCAGCCAAGATTGGGATACGCAGTATTTT
CDR3: CASSQDWDTQYF

V: TRBV29-1
D: -
length: 15
size: few
J: TRBJ2-5
DNA: TGCAGCGTTGGAGAAGGGTTGGGGTACCAAGAGACCCAGTACTTC
CDR3: CSVGEGLGYQETQYF

V: TRBV28
D: -
length: 17
size: many
J: TRBJ1-2
DNA: TGTGCCAGCAGTTTACTCGGGGGGCAGGGCGTTAACTATGGCTACACCTTC
CDR3: CASSLLGGQGVNYGYTF

V: TRBV20-1
D: TRBD2
length: 15
size: many
J: TRBJ2-7
DNA: TGCAGTGCTGCAAGACCGGGACTAGCGGCCTACGAGCAGTACTTC
CDR3: CSAARPGLAAYEQYF

V: TRBV6-1
D: TRBD2
length: 18
size: -
J: TRBJ2-1
DNA: TGTGCCAGCAGATTCGGGACTAGCGGGAGTATATCCTACAATGAGCAGTTCTTC
CDR3: CASRFGTSGSISYNEQFF

V: TRBV20-1
D: -
length: 13
size: -
J: TRBJ1-2
DNA: TGCAGTGCTAGTGGACGGGTGAGCTATGGCTACACCTTC
CDR3: CSASGRVSYGYTF

V: TRBV5-1
D: -
length: 15
size: many
J: TRBJ1-5
DNA: TGCGCCAGCAGGTTAGGGTCGGAGAGCAATCAGCCCCAGCATTTT
CDR3: CASRLGSESNQPQHF

V: TRBV2
D: -
length: 12
size: many
J: TRBJ2-1
DNA: TGTGCCAGCAGGGAGGATTCCAATGAGCAGTTCTTC
CDR3: CASREDSNEQFF

V: TRBV20-1
D: -
length: 12
size: many
J: TRBJ2-7
DNA: TGCAGTGAACTAGCTCTCTCCTACGAGCAGTACTTC
CDR3: CSELALSYEQYF

V: TRBV6-2/TRBV6-3
D: -
length: 14
size: many
J: TRBJ1-5
DNA: TGTGCCAGCACCACGAGGCAGTGGAATCAGCCCCAGCATTTT
CDR3: CASTTRQWNQPQHF

V: TRBV20-1
D: -
length: 15
size: -
J: TRBJ2-7
DNA: TGCAGTGCTAGAGACGCGCTAGCGTCCTCCTACGAGCAGTACTTC
CDR3: CSARDALASSYEQYF

V: TRBV25-1
D: TRBD1
length: 13
size: many
J: TRBJ1-2
DNA: TGTGCCAGTACCGCGGCAGGGGGCAATGGCTACACCTTC
CDR3: CASTAAGGNGYTF